The 21 T cell receptor beta chains listed next were all sequenced from one sample in a study of blood T cell repertoires in COVID-19. TCRdb's table, derived via immunoSEQ multiplex PCR, lists solely in-frame clones and lacks some. The sample holds 150,000 to 200,000 clones, 87% seen once. The specimen sequenced was peripheral blood. The receptors shown here come from a man in his fifties or sixties with active or convalescent COVID-19.

This chain uses TRBV27 with TRBJ2-6; D might be TRBD1 (6 bases). Germline V gene data show CDR1 as MNHEY and CDR2 as SMNVEV (reference sequence). Trimming cost V 2 bases and J 1 base, with 12 bases left between them. The CDR3 contains 17 residues. CDR3 region: CASSLTLTGSGANVLTF. The CDR3 DNA is TGTGCCAGCAGTTTAACGCTTACAGGGTCTGGGGCCAACGTCCTGACTTTC.

This chain connects TRBV2 to TRBJ1-2; 7 positions match TRBD1. Trimming at V came to 6 bases and at J to 7 bases, leaving 20 bases not matched to a gene. The CDR3 sequence is 17 residues long. CDR1 SNHLY and CDR2 FYNNEI come from the germline V gene. CDR3 sequence (DNA): TGTGCCAGCAGGAAGCCCTCCTGGGACAGCTCAACGGTTGGCTACACCTTC. Translation: CASRKPSWDSSTVGYTF.

This rearrangement joins TRBV29-1 to TRBJ1-3; possible D gene TRBD1, 5 bases. V lost 5 bases and J lost 0, with 11 bases in between. The germline V gene has CDR1 SQVTM and CDR2 ANQGSEA. The CDR3 sequence is 14 residues long. The CDR3 spells CSVSRALSGNTIYF. In DNA, the CDR3 is TGCAGCGTTAGCAGGGCCCTCTCTGGAAACACCATATATTTT.

This clone was found many times. V gene TRBV9 combines with J gene TRBJ1-2; D unresolved. The CDR3 is 14 amino acids. Germline V gene data show CDR1 as SGDLS and CDR2 as YYNGEE. V dropped 4 bases and J dropped 1 base, with 11 bases sitting between them. This CDR3 reads CASSPGPVNYGYTF. Here the CDR3 DNA reads TGTGCCAGCAGCCCAGGCCCAGTTAACTATGGCTACACCTTC. Complete variable domain (other parts from reference TRBV9 and TRBJ1-2): DSGVTQTPKHLITATGQRVTLRCSPRSGDLSVYWYQQSLDQGLQFLIQYYNGEERAKGNILERFSAQQFPDLHSELNLSSLELGDSALYFCASSPGPVNYGYTFGSGTRLTVV.

Written as DNA, the CDR3 is TGCGCCAGCAGCCAGGGGGTCGCTAGGGGGCCTGGAAACACCATATATTTT. This codes for CASSQGVARGPGNTIYF. The V call is TRBV4-1, the J call TRBJ1-3, with 7 bases fitting TRBD1. Losses at the gene ends were 3 bases for V and 2 bases for J; bases not matched to a gene: 10. Germline loops: CDR1 MGHRA, CDR2 YSYEKL. There are 17 residues in the CDR3.

The chain has TRBV9 and TRBJ2-1, with D perhaps matching TRBD2 (6 bases). This CDR3 region has 15 residues. V shed 3 bases and J shed 1 base, with 11 bases lying between them. Germline-derived CDR1 and CDR2 are SGDLS and YYNGEE. The CDR3 loop is CASSAGTGSYNEQFF. CDR3 DNA sequence: TGTGCCAGCAGCGCCGGGACTGGATCCTACAATGAGCAGTTCTTC.

V is TRBV27 and J is TRBJ1-2, with TRBD1 matching 7 bases. The V gene end was trimmed by 7 bases and the J gene end by 8 bases; junction bases not matched to a gene: 7. Germline CDR1 and CDR2: MNHEY and SMNVEV (reference sequence). The CDR3 has 12 residues. The chain's CDR3 is CASIDRVGGYTF. The CDR3 DNA reads TGTGCCAGCATTGACAGGGTAGGGGGCTACACCTTC.

The V and J genes are TRBV7-9 and TRBJ1-2; D may be TRBD1 (5 bases). V lost 2 bases and J lost 0, with 10 bases in between. Per germline, CDR1 SEHNR and CDR2 FQNEAQ (reference sequence). The CDR3 runs to 15 residues. DNA for the CDR3: TGTGCCAGCAGCTTAAAGGACACCACTAACTATGGCTACACCTTC. It specifies CASSLKDTTNYGYTF.

V and J are TRBV6-5 and TRBJ2-5, with 9 bases identical to TRBD2. The CDR3 runs to 13 residues. After removal of 8 bases from V and 5 bases from J, the junction contained 6 bases not matched to a gene. Germline CDR1 reads MNHEY; CDR2 reads SVGAGI. CDR3 in DNA: TGTGCCAGCTGGCGGGGGGGCCTGGAGACCCAGTACTTC. It yields the protein CASWRGGLETQYF.

The rearrangement links TRBV3-1 (or the pseudogene TRBV3-2) to TRBJ1-6, with D perhaps TRBD1 (5 bases). Trimming left V 2 bases short and J 11 bases short, with 16 bases between. CDR3 length: 15 amino acids. Germline V CDR1 and CDR2: LGHDT, YNNKEL (reference sequence). CDR3 in DNA: TGTGCCAGCAGCCAATCTTTGGGGGGAGATGCACCCCTCCACTTT. Translating gives CASSQSLGGDAPLHF.

The chain joins TRBV6-1 to TRBJ1-6, with 8 bases fitting TRBD1. Per the germline V gene, CDR1 is MNHNS and CDR2 is SASEGT. CDR3 length: 16 amino acids. The J segment lost 6 bases and the V segment lost 4 bases, leaving 8 bases of the junction unmatched. The CDR3 DNA follows: TGTGCCAGCAGTGGTCAGACAGGGGTTAGTAATTCACCCCTCCACTTT. Its translation: CASSGQTGVSNSPLHF.

The rearrangement uses TRBV2 and TRBJ1-6, with TRBD1 matching 10 bases. The CDR3 spans 15 residues. After removal of 4 bases from V and 9 bases from J, the junction contained 6 bases not matched to a gene. Germline V lookup: CDR1 SNHLY, CDR2 FYNNEI. CDR3 nucleotides: TGTGCCAGCAGTGCGGGACAGGGGATGGGTTCACCCCTCCACTTT. Its translation: CASSAGQGMGSPLHF.

A word on this clone: At one end the junction does not follow the germline gene, possibly because of a read error. The chain has TRBV5-1 and TRBJ2-5; TRBD2 agrees at 9 bases. The germline CDR1 and CDR2 sequences are SGHRS and YFSETQ. The CDR3 is 16 residues long. The CDR3 bases are TGCGCCCGCAGCCTGCGGGGCGCGGGGGGGGGAGAGACCCAGTACTTC. Its translation: CARSLRGAGGGETQYF.

This chain uses TRBV5-1 with TRBJ1-1, with D uncertain. The CDR3 length is 14 residues. CDR1 is SGHRS and CDR2 is YFSETQ in the germline V gene. The V and J ends lost 0 bases and 1 base respectively, with 7 bases between them. CDR3 sequence (DNA): TGCGCCAGCAGCTTGGCCCAGGAGAACACTGAAGCTTTCTTT. Translated: CASSLAQENTEAFF.

The rearrangement links TRBV18 to TRBJ2-5; TRBD1 matches at 8 bases. CDR3 length: 17 amino acids. Trimming removed 1 base from V and 5 bases from J; junction bases left unmatched: 12. Looked up from germline, CDR1 is KGHSH and CDR2 is LQKENI. CDR3: CASSPLPGQGTVETQYF. The CDR3 DNA reads as TGTGCCAGCTCACCACTACCAGGACAGGGTACGGTGGAGACCCAGTACTTC. The complete variable domain, with remaining parts taken from reference TRBV18 and TRBJ2-5, reads NAGVMQNPRHLVRRRGQEARLRCSPMKGHSHVYWYRQLPEEGLKFMVYLQKENIIDESGMPKERFSAEFPKEGPSILRIQQVVRGDSAAYFCASSPLPGQGTVETQYFGPGTRLLVL.

The chain couples TRBV7-2 to TRBJ1-5, with 7 nucleotides matching TRBD1. Trimming took 5 bases from V and 5 from J; bases not matched to a gene: 9. Looked up from germline, CDR1 is SGHTA and CDR2 is FQGNSA. The CDR3 is made up of 15 amino acids. CDR3 residues: CASSLMTGPYQPQHF. The CDR3 DNA follows: TGTGCCAGCAGCCTAATGACAGGGCCTTATCAGCCCCAGCATTTT.

This chain uses TRBV5-1 with TRBJ1-6; TRBD1 matches at 12 bases. Trimming took 4 bases from V and 6 from J; bases not matched to a gene: 8. The CDR3 sequence is 17 residues long. The germline V gene has CDR1 SGHRS and CDR2 YFSETQ. The DNA of the CDR3 is TGCGCCAGCAGCCTTGTGGGACAGGGGGCCGGTAATTCACCCCTCCACTTT. It translates to CASSLVGQGAGNSPLHF.

V is TRBV19 and J is TRBJ2-7, with 8 bases fitting TRBD1. With 5 bases clipped from V and 4 bases from J, the junction kept 16 bases outside the gene matches. The V gene's germline CDR1 is LNHDA and CDR2 SQIVND (reference sequence). CDR3 size: 17 residues. The CDR3 nucleotides are TGTGCCAGTAGTTCGCGAGGACAGGGCCATCAGGGGTACGAGCAGTACTTC. It translates to CASSSRGQGHQGYEQYF.

The chain links TRBV3-1 (or the pseudogene TRBV3-2) to TRBJ1-1; a possible D gene is TRBD1 (6 bases). This CDR3 is 12 amino acids long. Trimming left V 1 base short and J 8 bases short, with 8 bases between. Germline CDR1 is LGHDT and CDR2 is YNNKEL (reference sequence). This chain's CDR3 is CASSQAQGEAFF. For the CDR3, the DNA is TGTGCCAGCAGCCAAGCTCAGGGGGAAGCTTTCTTT.

This sequence joins TRBV11-2 and TRBJ2-7; a possible D gene is TRBD2 (5 bases). Per the germline V gene, CDR1 is SGHAT and CDR2 is FQNNGV. V dropped 1 base and J dropped 4 bases, with 17 bases sitting between them. This CDR3 contains 16 residues. The CDR3 spells CASSLASGIGGYEQYF. CDR3 DNA: TGTGCCAGCAGCTTAGCCTCCGGGATAGGAGGATACGAGCAGTACTTC.

The V and J genes are TRBV6-5 and TRBJ2-7; perhaps TRBD1 as D (6 bases). Deletions cut 5 bases from V and 0 bases from J, with 8 bases between. The CDR3 is 13 residues long. Germline loops: CDR1 MNHEY, CDR2 SVGAGI. CDR3: CASSRDTSYEQYF. The CDR3 DNA follows: TGTGCCAGCAGTAGGGACACCTCCTACGAGCAGTACTTC.